The 19 T cell receptor beta chains listed next were all sequenced from one sample in a study of vaccination effects on CD4 cells after COVID-19. This table comes from immunoSEQ multiplex PCR, and its TCRdb copy is limited to in-frame clones, with some not included. The profile shows about 51,000 clones, 70% to 75% of them singletons. Following culture for approximately ten days, CD4+ T cells were isolated. Their recognized antigens are unknown. This specimen was CD4+ T cells from PBMCs cultured without peptide, taken before COVID-19 vaccination. Every receptor here comes from a human donor who had a prior SARS-CoV-2 infection.

The chain couples TRBV2 to TRBJ1-2; TRBD1 matches at 7 bases. Germline V gene data show CDR1 as SNHLY and CDR2 as FYNNEI. The CDR3 totals 14 residues. V lost 7 bases, J lost 2 bases, and 7 bases stayed unmatched. DNA for the CDR3: TGTGCCAGCAAACCGACAGGGCTAAACTATGGCTACACCTTC. Translating it yields CASKPTGLNYGYTF. The full variable domain, completed using reference TRBV2 and TRBJ1-2, is EPEVTQTPSHQVTQMGQEVILRCVPISNHLYFYWYRQILGQKVEFLVSFYNNEISEKSEIFDDQFSVERPDGSNFTLKIRSTKLEDSAMYFCASKPTGLNYGYTFGSGTRLTVV.

The chain uses TRBV5-1 and TRBJ2-1, with 11 positions matching TRBD2. The CDR3 sequence is 15 residues long. V lost 4 bases to trimming and J lost 7 bases; unmatched junction nucleotides: 7. Looked up from germline, CDR1 is SGHRS and CDR2 is YFSETQ. CDR3 nucleotide sequence: TGCGCCAGCAGCCCGCTGGGGACTAGCGGTAATGAGCAGTTCTTC. As protein: CASSPLGTSGNEQFF.

This clone was found once. The rearrangement links TRBV13 to TRBJ2-1; tentatively, D is TRBD1 (6 bases). Germline CDR1 is PRHDT and CDR2 is FYEKMQ (reference sequence). Trimming took 5 bases from V and 6 from J, leaving 11 bases between them. The CDR3 is made up of 13 amino acids. Written as DNA, the CDR3 is TGTGCCAGCAGCCCCGACAGGTCCAATGAGCAGTTCTTC. The encoded protein is CASSPDRSNEQFF.

The chain carries TRBV18 and TRBJ1-6, with D perhaps matching TRBD1 (6 bases). Germline CDR1 reads KGHSH; CDR2 reads LQKENI. The CDR3 extends over 16 amino acids. V lost 2 bases and J lost 7, with 15 bases in between. CDR3 sequence: CASSPRPGVGNSPLHF. CDR3 nucleotide sequence: TGTGCCAGCTCACCAAGGCCAGGGGTAGGAAATTCACCCCTCCACTTT.

V is TRBV27 and J is TRBJ2-5; no firm D call. CDR1 is MNHEY, CDR2 SMNVEV, per germline (reference sequence). V shed 10 bases and J shed 4 bases, with 13 bases lying between them. The CDR3 spans 12 residues. CDR3 coding DNA: TGTGCCACCCGGACGACACGAGAGACCCAGTACTTC. This codes for CATRTTRETQYF.

This clone came up once. The chain has TRBV15 and TRBJ2-1; D perhaps matches TRBD1 (6 bases). The CDR3 has 16 residues. Between the trimmed V and J ends, which lost 3 bases and 10 bases, there was a span of 22 bases. Germline V gives CDR1 LNHNV, CDR2 YYDKDF (reference sequence). The CDR3 DNA sequence: TGTGCCACCAGCAGGAGTAGGGGGTCGACGGTTGAGGAGCAGTTCTTC. This gives the protein CATSRSRGSTVEEQFF.

This clone was picked up one time. This chain connects TRBV6-5 to TRBJ1-6; weak D call: TRBD1 (5 bases). This CDR3 region has 14 residues. Trimming stripped 1 base from V and 5 bases from J, with 6 bases between. The germline V gene encodes CDR1 MNHEY and CDR2 SVGAGI. Here the CDR3 reads CASSYFRDNSPLHF. The CDR3 DNA reads as TGTGCCAGCAGTTACTTCAGGGATAATTCACCCCTCCACTTT.

The chain has TRBV25-1 and TRBJ1-1; the D gene is possibly TRBD1 (5 bases). Trimming shortened V by 3 bases and J by 6 bases, and 20 bases separated the two germline ends. Germline V gene data show CDR1 as MGHDK and CDR2 as SYGVNS. The CDR3 contains 16 residues. In nucleotides, the CDR3 is TGTGCCAGCAGTGATAGAGGCAGGGTGGGTAGCGCTGAAGCTTTCTTT. This codes for CASSDRGRVGSAEAFF.

This clone was observed once. The chain has TRBV5-1 and TRBJ2-7, with no clear D. CDR1 is SGHRS, CDR2 YFSETQ, per germline. The CDR3 runs to 14 residues. Between the trimmed V and J ends, which lost 2 bases and 1 base, there was a span of 10 bases. The CDR3 loop reads CASSFAPPSYEQYF. In DNA, the CDR3 is TGCGCCAGCAGCTTCGCCCCTCCATCCTACGAGCAGTACTTC. Full variable domain (rest looked up from reference TRBV5-1 and TRBJ2-7): KAGVTQTPRYLIKTRGQQVTLSCSPISGHRSVSWYQQTPGQGLQFLFEYFSETQRNKGNFPGRFSGRQFSNSRSEMNVSTLELGDSALYLCASSFAPPSYEQYFGPGTRLTVT.

The gene calls are TRBV5-1 and TRBJ2-3, with 11 bases lining up with TRBD2. The CDR3 runs 14 residues. Germline lookup yields CDR1 SGHRS and CDR2 YFSETQ. The V segment lost 3 bases and the J segment 4 bases; nucleotides outside the gene matches: 1. In DNA, the CDR3 is TGCGCCAGCAGCTCGACTAGCGGGGCAGATACGCAGTATTTT. It encodes CASSSTSGADTQYF.

The chain recombines TRBV7-8 with TRBJ2-2; D possibly matches TRBD1 or TRBD2 (5 bases each). CDR3 size: 16 residues. Looked up from germline, CDR1 is SGHVS and CDR2 is FQNEAQ. V gave up 5 bases and J gave up 1 base, with 14 bases separating them. This CDR3 reads CASSLVRGRNTGELFF. CDR3 coding DNA: TGTGCCAGCAGCCTCGTGAGGGGCCGGAACACCGGGGAGCTGTTTTTT.

The gene calls are TRBV2 and TRBJ2-1, with TRBD2 matching 7 bases. The length of the CDR3 is 13 residues. Trimming at V came to 6 bases and at J to 4 bases, leaving 3 bases not matched to a gene. Germline-derived CDR1 and CDR2 are SNHLY and FYNNEI. The CDR3 sequence: CASRGGVYNEQFF. In nucleotides, the CDR3 is TGTGCCAGCAGGGGGGGGGTTTACAATGAGCAGTTCTTC.

This clone was recorded a few times. The chain joins TRBV5-1 to TRBJ2-1; 8 bases map to TRBD2. Looked up from germline, CDR1 is SGHRS and CDR2 is YFSETQ. This CDR3 is built from 17 residues. V shed 1 base, J shed 4 bases, and the junction held 10 bases outside the gene matches. The CDR3 coding sequence is TGCGCCAGCAGCTTGAGACGGGGCGGGGGGCCGTACAATGAGCAGTTCTTC. This sequence encodes CASSLRRGGGPYNEQFF.

V usage is TRBV12-1 and J usage is TRBJ2-7; no check of the table's D call, TRBD2, against the DNA was made. TRBV12-1 has pseudogene status. CDR3 length: 18 amino acids. The CDR3 nucleotides read TGTGCCAGCAGCTTTGTCGGCCGTAGATACCGCGGGCGCCGTTCGAAGTACTTC. Translated, it gives CASSFVGRRYRGRRSKYF.

The count of this clone is one. This chain joins TRBV5-5 and TRBJ2-7; no clear D gene. Trimming took 0 bases from V and 4 from J, leaving 5 bases between them. CDR3 size: 12 residues. Germline loops: CDR1 SGHKS, CDR2 YYEKEE (reference sequence). The CDR3 here is CASSLVGYEQYF. DNA for the CDR3: TGTGCCAGCAGCTTGGTTGGGTACGAGCAGTACTTC.

The V and J genes are TRBV19 and TRBJ1-2; TRBD1 matches 9 bases. The junction had 15 bases not matched to a gene; V was cut back by 7 bases and J by 6 bases. The CDR3 extends over 16 amino acids. The germline V gene encodes CDR1 LNHDA and CDR2 SQIVND (reference sequence). CDR3 sequence (DNA): TGTGCCAGTATGGGGGGATGGGACAGGGAGAAGAATGGCTACACCTTC. Protein product: CASMGGWDREKNGYTF.

This clone was observed once. This sequence joins TRBV18 and TRBJ1-2; D is perhaps TRBD1 (5 bases). CDR1 KGHSH and CDR2 LQKENI come from the germline V gene. This CDR3 comprises 15 residues. The ends were cut back, 3 bases at V and 0 bases at J, with 11 bases in the middle. DNA of the CDR3: TGTGCCAGCTCACCTCCGGCGGGGCCTAACTATGGCTACACCTTC. Amino acid sequence: CASSPPAGPNYGYTF.

The chain carries TRBV6-5 and TRBJ1-5, with 11 bases aligning to TRBD1. Trimming removed 6 bases from V and 7 bases from J; junction bases left unmatched: 8. The CDR3 contains 15 residues. Germline CDR1 MNHEY, CDR2 SVGAGI. The CDR3 here is CASSYGQGALQPQHF. The CDR3 bases are TGTGCCAGCAGCTACGGACAGGGGGCTTTGCAGCCCCAGCATTTT.

The chain couples TRBV18 to TRBJ2-1; D not certain. The V and J ends lost 2 bases and 0 bases respectively, with 11 bases between them. CDR3 length: 16 amino acids. Germline loops: CDR1 KGHSH, CDR2 LQKENI. The CDR3 sequence: CASSPFGVGSYNEQFF. The CDR3 region has the DNA TGTGCCAGCTCACCATTTGGGGTTGGCTCCTACAATGAGCAGTTCTTC.